The 12 T cell receptor beta chains presented below share a single source sample, sequenced in a study of vaccination and CD4 T cells after COVID-19. No antigen has been identified for these receptors. Treatment: roughly 11-day PBMC culture with coronavirus spike peptide pools or control peptides (ViraFEST assay). The assay that was used to sequence DNA from cultured CD4+ T cells was the Oncomine TCR Beta short-read assay. TCRdb processed the PCR reads anew with MiXCR; each CDR3 protein has one entry. The sample holds 20,000 to 25,000 distinct CDR3 sequences; roughly 54% are singletons and the top ten take roughly 5.7%. The sample taken for sequencing was CD4+ T cells from blood, cultured in vitro. All receptors come from a human donor who had recovered from COVID-19.

The rearrangement links TRBV5-1 to TRBJ1-1; a possible D gene is TRBD1 (6 bases). V lost 4 bases, J lost 2 bases, and 15 bases lay in between. This CDR3 spans 15 amino acids. The germline gives CDR1 SGHRS, CDR2 YFSETQ. The CDR3 loop is CASSPSTGPNTEAFF. The CDR3 bases are TGCGCCAGCAGCCCCTCAACAGGGCCCAACACTGAAGCTTTCTTT. Combining the CDR3 with reference TRBV5-1 and TRBJ1-1 gives the whole variable domain KAGVTQTPRYLIKTRGQQVTLSCSPISGHRSVSWYQQTPGQGLQFLFEYFSETQRNKGNFPGRFSGRQFSNSRSEMNVSTLELGDSALYLCASSPSTGPNTEAFFGQGTRLTVV.

The chain is built from TRBV20-1 and TRBJ1-1; 7 nucleotides agree with TRBD1. The CDR3 has 15 amino acids. The V and J ends lost 3 bases and 3 bases, in that order; junction bases with no gene match: 10. Germline CDR1 is DFQATT and CDR2 is SNEGSKA (reference sequence). CDR3 protein: CSASQLPGGYTEAFF. The CDR3 coding sequence is TGCAGTGCTAGCCAACTCCCAGGGGGGTACACTGAAGCTTTCTTT.

Within the sample, this clonotype is large (0.1 to 1%). This chain uses TRBV19 with TRBJ1-1; D call uncertain. The CDR3 extends over 14 amino acids. Trimming pared 4 bases from V and 0 bases from J, leaving 9 bases between. The germline V gene encodes CDR1 LNHDA and CDR2 SQIVND (reference sequence). The DNA for the CDR3 is TGTGCCAGTAGTACGCAGATTATGAACACTGAAGCTTTCTTT. This encodes CASSTQIMNTEAFF. The full variable domain, with the rest looked up from reference TRBV19 and TRBJ1-1, is DGGITQSPKYLFRKEGQNVTLSCEQNLNHDAMYWYRQDPGQGLRLIYYSQIVNDFQKGDIAEGYSVSREKKESFPLTVTSAQKNPTAFYLCASSTQIMNTEAFFGQGTRLTVV.

This clonotype showed up just a few times. This chain links TRBV9 with TRBJ2-7; D may correspond to TRBD1 or TRBD2 (5 bases each). Germline CDR1 and CDR2: SGDLS and YYNGEE. CDR3 length: 16 residues. Trimming removed 0 bases from V and 6 bases from J, with 19 bases in between. In nucleotides, the CDR3 is TGTGCCAGCAGCGTAGACCCTGGGGGACCAAGGGGCGAGCAGTACTTC. Translated, it gives CASSVDPGGPRGEQYF.

The V call is TRBV6-1, the J call TRBJ1-2; tentatively, D is TRBD1 (5 bases). This CDR3 has 14 amino acids. Germline V gene lookup returns CDR1 MNHNS and CDR2 SASEGT. Trimming shortened V by 6 bases and J by 5 bases, and 16 bases separated the two germline ends. This CDR3 reads CASREPGPLYGYTF. CDR3 nucleotide sequence: TGTGCCAGCAGAGAACCGGGACCGCTGTATGGCTACACCTTC.

The CDR3 DNA follows: TGCAGTGCCCAGAGGGCGTCCGCTGATGGCTACACCTTC. Protein sequence: CSAQRASADGYTF. J is TRBJ1-2 and V is TRBV20-1; D ambiguous. The CDR3 runs 13 residues. Trimming pared 6 bases from V and 6 bases from J, leaving 17 bases between. Germline values: CDR1 DFQATT, CDR2 SNEGSKA (reference sequence).

This clonotype was seen only once. V is TRBV20-1 and J is TRBJ2-1; 9 bases fit TRBD1. The germline CDR1 and CDR2 sequences are DFQATT and SNEGSKA (reference sequence). This CDR3 is built from 13 residues. With 4 bases clipped from V and 4 bases from J, the junction kept 2 bases outside the gene matches. The CDR3 protein is CSANDRGYNEQFF. Written as DNA, the CDR3 is TGCAGTGCTAACGACAGGGGGTACAATGAGCAGTTCTTC.

J is TRBJ1-4 and V is TRBV19; D might be TRBD1 (5 bases). V dropped 5 bases and J dropped 7 bases, with 14 bases sitting between them. Germline V gene data show CDR1 as LNHDA and CDR2 as SQIVND (reference sequence). The CDR3 sequence is 14 residues long. The CDR3 bases are TGTGCCAGTAGTCAAGGGACGGGAGGTGAAAAACTGTTTTTT. It translates to CASSQGTGGEKLFF.

V gene TRBV20-1 combines with J gene TRBJ2-1; perhaps TRBD2 as D (5 bases). CDR3 size: 15 residues. Looked up from germline, CDR1 is DFQATT and CDR2 is SNEGSKA (reference sequence). The germline V and J ends were trimmed by 5 bases and 3 bases, with 17 bases remaining between them. CDR3 sequence reads: CSARRSSGVYNEQFF. The DNA of the CDR3 is TGCAGTGCTCGGAGGAGTTCCGGGGTCTACAATGAGCAGTTCTTC.

The chain employs TRBV20-1 and TRBJ2-7, with 7 nucleotides matching TRBD2. This CDR3 contains 16 residues. The germline gives CDR1 DFQATT, CDR2 SNEGSKA (reference sequence). The V and J ends lost 0 bases and 1 base, in that order; junction bases with no gene match: 9. CDR3 sequence: CSARDLGWTSSYEQYF. CDR3 in DNA: TGCAGTGCTAGAGATCTCGGGTGGACTAGTTCCTACGAGCAGTACTTC.

This clonotype was picked up a small number of times. Written as DNA, the CDR3 is TGTGCCACCAGCAGGGGGAGCTCTGGAAACACCATATATTTT. This translates into CATSRGSSGNTIYF. The genes are TRBV15 and TRBJ1-3; no definite D call. The CDR3 spans 14 residues. The V end lost 3 bases, the J end lost 0 bases, and 6 bases lay between the germline ends. Germline CDR1 and CDR2: LNHNV and YYDKDF (reference sequence).

The V call is TRBV11-2, the J call TRBJ1-2; D may be TRBD1 (5 bases). The CDR3 extends over 13 amino acids. Germline values: CDR1 SGHAT, CDR2 FQNNGV. V lost 4 bases and J lost 5, with 11 bases in between. The CDR3 DNA reads as TGTGCCAGCAGCTCCCTCTGGGGGTATGGCTACACCTTC. Amino acid sequence: CASSSLWGYGYTF.